These T cell receptor beta chains were read from a single sample in a study of cytomegalovirus exposure and HLA in healthy donors. TCRdb keeps only in-frame clones here, not all; method: immunoSEQ multiplex PCR. The sample carries approximately 110,000 clones, approximately 70% recorded once. Sequencing was done on a sample of PBMCs. The receptors come from a man aged 35 to 55 in good health and CMV-seropositive. The conserved cysteine and the conserved F or W are not part of the CDR3 here. A D gene is named only where the DNA matches it firmly. The listing skips clone size in some rows; elsewhere it reads once, few, many or a size class.

.,.,TRBJ1-1,TRBV9,ASSVSRGAITEAF
.,TRBD2,TRBJ2-5,TRBV19,ASSRTSGRTQETQY
.,.,.,TRBV6-6,ASRLGGYEQY
.,TRBD2,TRBJ2-1,TRBV6-6,ASSQTSALGEQF
.,.,TRBJ2-5,TRBV6-1,ASSERNRETQY
.,TRBD2,TRBJ2-7,TRBV30,AWSEPGLAGDEQY
.,.,TRBJ2-7,TRBV7-8,ASSLIATSSYEQY
.,TRBD1,TRBJ2-5,TRBV6-5,ASSYGQGAGETQY
.,TRBD2,TRBJ2-1,TRBV7-9,ASSRGLAVLYNEQF
.,.,TRBJ2-7,TRBV28,ASSPRGYEQY
.,.,TRBJ2-5,TRBV5-4,ASSFGTQQETQY
.,.,TRBJ2-7,TRBV4-3,ASSLQPATVLVYEQY
.,TRBD2,TRBJ2-3,TRBV4-2,ASSQDGGLAGGDTQY
.,.,TRBJ1-3,TRBV6-1,ASSVSGSSGNTIY
.,TRBD1,TRBJ1-4,TRBV10-3,AISAGQAEKLF
.,TRBD2,TRBJ2-1,TRBV27,ASSIRGTSGEQF
few,TRBD1,TRBJ2-3,TRBV5-6,ASSSRDSLTDTQY